This TCR beta chain was sequenced in a study of shared clonotypes between healthy human individuals. A remark on this clone: What it binds is unknown.

Germline loops: CDR1 SGHDT, CDR2 YYEEEE. V gave up 2 bases and J gave up 0 bases, with 10 bases separating them. CDR3 length: 15 amino acids. Points from the study as a whole: The genetic and exposure-history diversity represented was limited by few donors. Shared across a few donors were roughly 4.8% of the naive CD4 clonotypes. Apart from blood, nothing was sampled; tissue repertoires likely differ. Large sequencing depth failed to make sorted-subset sequencing complete, rarefaction showed.

Here immunoSEQ multiplex PCR was the method, and the copy in TCRdb shows in-frame clones only, minus some. The data contain over 2 million clones, around 96% of them singletons. Naive CD8 populations comprised CD45RO-negative cells positively selected for CCR7, excluding terminally differentiated effector memory CD45RA+ cells. This receptor was obtained from a man between 18 and 35 years old in good health. The sequencing input was naive CD8+ T cells sorted from blood. The chain joins TRBV5-6 to TRBJ2-3, with D hard to call. The CDR3 nucleotides are TGTGCCAGCAGCTTACCCGGCTATAGCACAGATACGCAGTATTTT. Its translation is CASSLPGYSTDTQYF.